The 5 T cell receptor beta chains given below trace back to one sample, sequenced in a study of blood T cell repertoires in COVID-19. TCRdb's copy holds only in-frame clones and misses some; the assay was immunoSEQ multiplex PCR. The table lists 150,000 to 200,000 clones, approximately 79% of them singletons. Sequenced material: peripheral blood. These receptors were collected from a woman older than 75 with acute or convalescent COVID-19.

This chain links TRBV3-1 (or the pseudogene TRBV3-2) with TRBJ2-5; TRBD2 matches at 7 bases. CDR1 is LGHDT and CDR2 is YNNKEL in the germline V gene (reference sequence). V was pared by 0 bases and J by 5 bases, with 9 bases of the junction left unmatched. The CDR3 has 16 residues. The CDR3 spells CASSQDKGRDRETQYF. DNA for the CDR3: TGTGCCAGCAGCCAAGATAAAGGGAGGGATCGGGAGACCCAGTACTTC.

The chain couples TRBV19 to TRBJ1-5; TRBD1 might be the D (5 bases). In germline, CDR1 is LNHDA, CDR2 SQIVND (reference sequence). Trimming took off 0 bases at V and 5 bases at J, with 14 bases between the two ends. The CDR3 has 16 amino acids. CDR3 in amino acids: CASSIDLREGYQPQHF. CDR3 nucleotide sequence: TGTGCCAGTAGTATAGATCTCAGGGAGGGGTATCAGCCCCAGCATTTT.

The rearrangement links TRBV18 to TRBJ2-5; D is uncertain. The V and J ends lost 0 bases and 0 bases respectively, with 8 bases between them. In germline, CDR1 is KGHSH, CDR2 LQKENI. CDR3 length: 15 residues. This CDR3 is CASSPPAQHQETQYF. CDR3 coding DNA: TGTGCCAGCTCACCACCCGCACAGCACCAAGAGACCCAGTACTTC.

The CDR3 loop is CASSPTQARGNGYTF. Here the CDR3 DNA reads TGTGCCAGCTCACCGACCCAAGCCAGAGGGAATGGCTACACCTTC. The chain couples TRBV18 to TRBJ1-2; D ambiguous. V was cut by 3 bases and J by 6 bases, with 17 bases left in between. In germline, CDR1 is KGHSH, CDR2 LQKENI. The CDR3 covers 15 residues.

CDR3 protein: CASSYEGQGPYEQYF. DNA for the CDR3: TGTGCCAGCAGTTACGAGGGGCAGGGGCCGTACGAGCAGTACTTC. V and J are TRBV6-5 and TRBJ2-7, with D tentatively TRBD1 (6 bases). Per the germline V gene, CDR1 is MNHEY and CDR2 is SVGAGI. The V and J ends lost 2 bases and 4 bases respectively, with 15 bases between them. The CDR3 is 15 residues long.